These T cell receptor beta chains were read from a single sample in a study of T cells in Graves' hyperthyroidism and ophthalmopathy. Each CDR3 protein is one row after TCRdb ran MiXCR on the multiplex PCR reads. The sample has just under 750,000 distinct CDR3 sequences, roughly a third seen once. The specimen was blood. Source of these receptors: a woman aged 40 to 50 with Graves' hyperthyroidism. CDR3s leave out the opening cysteine and the closing phenylalanine or tryptophan. Each record gives: V gene, CDR3 protein.

>TRBV10-3
AIRRDRDGELF
>TRBV3-1
ASSQVDTSEAF
>TRBV4-1
ASSQDRGIPYEQY
>TRBV6-6
ASSYGLAGELF
>TRBV10-3
AISGRAAATNEKLF
>TRBV6-5
ASSYSATGHDNSPLH
>TRBV6-5
ASSHDKAGEKLF
>TRBV28
ASSGGPGTEAF
>TRBV12-3/TRBV12-4
ASSPVEGANVLT
>TRBV30
ALDRDYSGNTIY
>TRBV10-2
ARQGGISYEQY
>TRBV5-1
ASESAVLGNTGELF
>TRBV12-3/TRBV12-4
ASSVLHSSYEQY
>TRBV2
ASSEGLATNTGELF
>TRBV12-3/TRBV12-4
ASVQGPGNTIY
>TRBV10-2
ATAGNSNQPQH
>TRBV4-2
ASSQDWRGTSSGNTIY
>TRBV10-2
ASTQGGRGQETQY
>TRBV29-1
SVARDSGANVLT
>TRBV20-1
STETGESYEQY
>TRBV6-5
ASSYLGEGNSPLH
>TRBV2
ASRSNSGGLGYT
>TRBV5-1
ASSLGLAKETQY
>TRBV5-1
ASSLVPGEANTIY
>TRBV20-1
SARDSSGGAYEQY
>TRBV6-5
ASSYSEQTEAF
>TRBV20-1
NARLPQFNEKLF
>TRBV7-9
ASSTSYRGGYYGYT
>TRBV7-2
ASSLGASIGSGNTIY
>TRBV15
ATSRDRGQETQY
>TRBV12-3/TRBV12-4
ASSAGLGRSPLH
>TRBV2
ASAGANYGYT
>TRBV6-5
ASSPTGTGNEKLF
>TRBV10-2
ASSLPWTGRNTEAF
>TRBV6-5
ASSFKAGGRGELF
>TRBV20-1
SAMGLAGGRVKETQY
>TRBV6-2/TRBV6-3
ASSSGPREAF
>TRBV29-1
SASDRGHLANEKLL
>TRBV29-1
SVVSGETQY
>TRBV12-3/TRBV12-4
ASSSEGTEAF
>TRBV7-2
ASTPGSGNYGYT
>TRBV7-2
ASSSRTGGDQPQH
>TRBV2
ASSADGDTQY
>TRBV29-1
SVEVGQGWNTGELF
>TRBV6-5
ASAVNTGELF
>TRBV2
ASSRQNIGNTIY
>TRBV2
ASSEPSTDTQY
>TRBV25-1
APTSGGSYEQY
>TRBV24-1
ATSDWSDNEQF
>TRBV6-4
ASREQGTNNSPLH
>TRBV25-1
AYGRGNTGAF
>TRBV29-1
SVGGTGLTAQY
>TRBV7-9
ASSFPGQGEGGYT
>TRBV11-1
ASRTGLAGGWGEQY